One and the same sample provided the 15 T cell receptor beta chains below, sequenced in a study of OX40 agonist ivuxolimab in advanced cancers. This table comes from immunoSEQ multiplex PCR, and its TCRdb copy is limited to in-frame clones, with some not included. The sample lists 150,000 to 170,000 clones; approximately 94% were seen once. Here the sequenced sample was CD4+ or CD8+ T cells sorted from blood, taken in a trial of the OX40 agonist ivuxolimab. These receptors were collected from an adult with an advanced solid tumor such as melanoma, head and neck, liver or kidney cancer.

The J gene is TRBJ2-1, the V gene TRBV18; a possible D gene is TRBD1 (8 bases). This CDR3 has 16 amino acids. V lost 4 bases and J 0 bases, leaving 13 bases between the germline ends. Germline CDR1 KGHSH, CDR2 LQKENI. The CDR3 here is CASSRNRGGSYNEQFF. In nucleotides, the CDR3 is TGTGCCAGCTCACGGAACAGGGGGGGCTCCTACAATGAGCAGTTCTTC.

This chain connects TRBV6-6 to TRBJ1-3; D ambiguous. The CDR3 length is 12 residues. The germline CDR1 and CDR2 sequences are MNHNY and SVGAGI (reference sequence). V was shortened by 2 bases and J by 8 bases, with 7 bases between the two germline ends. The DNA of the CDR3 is TGTGCCAGCAGTTACGGACCCTACACCATATATTTT. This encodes CASSYGPYTIYF.

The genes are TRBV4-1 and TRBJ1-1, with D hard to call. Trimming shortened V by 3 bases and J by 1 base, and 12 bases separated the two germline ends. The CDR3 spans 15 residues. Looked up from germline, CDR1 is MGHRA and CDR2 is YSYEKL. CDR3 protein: CASSHRGGENTEAFF. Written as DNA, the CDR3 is TGCGCCAGCAGCCACCGGGGAGGAGAGAACACTGAAGCTTTCTTT.

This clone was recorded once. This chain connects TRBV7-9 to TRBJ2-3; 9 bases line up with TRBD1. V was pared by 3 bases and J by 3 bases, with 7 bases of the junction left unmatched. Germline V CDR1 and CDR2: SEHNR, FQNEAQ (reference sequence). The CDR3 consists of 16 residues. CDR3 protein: CASSLHGDRETDTQYF. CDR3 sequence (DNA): TGTGCCAGCAGCTTGCATGGGGACAGGGAAACAGATACGCAGTATTTT.

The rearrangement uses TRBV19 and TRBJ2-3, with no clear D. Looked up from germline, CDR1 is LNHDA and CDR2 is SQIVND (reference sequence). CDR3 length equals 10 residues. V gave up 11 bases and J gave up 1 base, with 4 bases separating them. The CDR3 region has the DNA TGTGCCGTAGGCACAGATACGCAGTATTTT. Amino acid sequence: CAVGTDTQYF.

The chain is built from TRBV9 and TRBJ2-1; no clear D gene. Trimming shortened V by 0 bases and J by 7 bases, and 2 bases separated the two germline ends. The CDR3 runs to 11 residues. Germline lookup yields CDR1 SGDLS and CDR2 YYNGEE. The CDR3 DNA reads TGTGCCAGCAGCGTAGATAATGAGCAGTTCTTC. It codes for CASSVDNEQFF.

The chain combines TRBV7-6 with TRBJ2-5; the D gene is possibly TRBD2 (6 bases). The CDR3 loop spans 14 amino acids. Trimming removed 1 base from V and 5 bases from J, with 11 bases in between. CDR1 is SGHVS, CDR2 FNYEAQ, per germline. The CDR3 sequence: CASSLVGGVETQYF. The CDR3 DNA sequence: TGTGCCAGCAGCTTAGTAGGAGGGGTGGAGACCCAGTACTTC.

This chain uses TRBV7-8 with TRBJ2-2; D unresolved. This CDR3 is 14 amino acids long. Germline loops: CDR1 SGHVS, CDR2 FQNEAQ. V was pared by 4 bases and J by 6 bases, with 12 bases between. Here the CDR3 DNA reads TGTGCCAGCAGCTACGTAGCCCGCGCCGGGGAGCTGTTTTTT. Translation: CASSYVARAGELFF.

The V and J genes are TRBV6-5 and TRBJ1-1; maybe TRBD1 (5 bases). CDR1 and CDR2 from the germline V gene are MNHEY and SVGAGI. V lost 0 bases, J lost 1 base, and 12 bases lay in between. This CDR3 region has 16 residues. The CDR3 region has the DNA TGTGCCAGCAGTTACTCGATTTTAGGGACGAACACTGAAGCTTTCTTT. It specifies CASSYSILGTNTEAFF.

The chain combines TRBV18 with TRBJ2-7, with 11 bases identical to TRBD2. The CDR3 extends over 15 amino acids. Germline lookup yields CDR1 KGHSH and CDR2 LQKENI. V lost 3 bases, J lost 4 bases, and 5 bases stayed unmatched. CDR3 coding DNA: TGTGCCAGCTCACCGGGTGGGACTAGCGGATACGAGCAGTACTTC. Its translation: CASSPGGTSGYEQYF.

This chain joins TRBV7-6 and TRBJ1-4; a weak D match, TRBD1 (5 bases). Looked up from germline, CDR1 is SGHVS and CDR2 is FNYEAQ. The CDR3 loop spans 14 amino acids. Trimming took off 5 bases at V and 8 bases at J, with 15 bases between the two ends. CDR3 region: CASSPGQGDEKLFF. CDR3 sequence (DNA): TGTGCCAGCAGCCCGGGGCAGGGAGACGAAAAACTGTTTTTT.

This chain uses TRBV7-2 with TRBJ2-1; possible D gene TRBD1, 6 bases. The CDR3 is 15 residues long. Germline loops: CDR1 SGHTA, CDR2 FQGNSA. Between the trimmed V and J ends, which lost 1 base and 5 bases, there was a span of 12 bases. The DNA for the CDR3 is TGTGCCAGCAGCTTAGACAGGGCGGCGGACAATGAGCAGTTCTTC. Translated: CASSLDRAADNEQFF.

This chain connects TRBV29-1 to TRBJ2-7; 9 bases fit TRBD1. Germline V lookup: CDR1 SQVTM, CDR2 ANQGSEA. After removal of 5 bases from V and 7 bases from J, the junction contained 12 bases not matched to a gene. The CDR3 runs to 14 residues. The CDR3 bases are TGCAGCGTTTCTACCGGGACAGGGTCGTCAGAGCAGTACTTC. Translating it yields CSVSTGTGSSEQYF.

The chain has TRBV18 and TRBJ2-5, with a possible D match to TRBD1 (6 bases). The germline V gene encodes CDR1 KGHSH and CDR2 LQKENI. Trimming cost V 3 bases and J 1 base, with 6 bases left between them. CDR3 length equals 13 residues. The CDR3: CASSPDSQETQYF. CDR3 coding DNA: TGTGCCAGCTCACCGGACAGCCAAGAGACCCAGTACTTC.

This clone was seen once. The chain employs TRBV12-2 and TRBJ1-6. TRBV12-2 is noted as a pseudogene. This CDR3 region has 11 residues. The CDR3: CASRRNSPLHF. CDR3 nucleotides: TGTGCAAGTCGCCGGAATTCACCCCTCCACTTT.